A single TCR beta chain is shown here with its context. The data were taken from a study of T cell changes during pregnancy in multiple sclerosis. V was trimmed by 1 base and J by 2 bases, leaving 9 bases between them. Germline loops: CDR1 MNHEY, CDR2 SMNVEV (reference sequence). CDR3 length: 15 residues. Libraries were prepared by immunoSEQ multiplex PCR; TCRdb keeps only in-frame clonotypes and omits some of them. The table shows 93,000 or so clones, with approximately 90% occurring only once. The sequence derives from a female donor with multiple sclerosis, enrolled in a pregnancy study. Source: peripheral blood, taken before pregnancy. The V and J genes are TRBV27 and TRBJ2-1, with D perhaps TRBD1 (6 bases). CDR3 loop: CASSLWQGPYNEQFF. For the CDR3, the DNA is TGTGCCAGCAGTTTATGGCAGGGGCCCTACAATGAGCAGTTCTTC.